This T cell receptor (beta chain) was found in a study of siplizumab effects on memory and regulatory T cells. Study-wide points: The apparent diversity of naive T cells exceeded that of memory cells, and naive T cells seemed to make a major contribution to the alloresponse. Sequences below about 10^-5 frequency were poorly captured, limiting mapping of alloreactive clones. Proliferating CD4+ or CD8+ clones, roughly 75-95% of them, lacked an assignable naive or memory phenotype.

Assayed TCR templates numbered about 10^5 for each sample. The method was immunoSEQ multiplex PCR; TCRdb's version includes in-frame clones alone and lacks a portion of them. In the table there are tens of thousands of clones, about 89% of which are singletons. The ends lost 6 bases at V and 6 bases at J; junction bases unmatched: 7. Germline lookup yields CDR1 MNHNS and CDR2 SASEGT. This CDR3 has 14 residues. Of note for this clone: Its specificity is unknown.

The J gene is TRBJ1-2, the V gene TRBV6-1, with TRBD1 matching 10 bases. This clonotype originated in a human donor in good health. Source material: CD8+ T cells sorted from blood. CDR3 sequence: CASSGTGVGDGYTF. The CDR3 bases are TGTGCCAGCAGCGGGACAGGGGTGGGGGATGGCTACACCTTC.